This TCR beta chain came from a study of cytomegalovirus exposure and HLA in healthy donors. The PCR had 60 Vbeta and 13 Jbeta primers. The assay was immunoSEQ multiplex PCR, and TCRdb's table has in-frame clones only and misses some. The sample lists 180,000 or so clones, around 80% seen once, with under 1.5% in the top ten. The study's findings and limits: A later analysis reported that several of the most significant clusters appeared to be linked to common viral pathogens, among them Epstein-Barr virus. Testing in vitro showed a few CMV-associated chains specific for CMV antigens.

In regard to this clone: Antigen specificity is unknown.

Looked up from germline, CDR1 is LNHNV and CDR2 is YYDKDF (reference sequence). V gave up 1 base and J gave up 5 bases; unmatched junction bases: 2. The CDR3 is 13 residues long. This chain connects TRBV15 to TRBJ2-7, with TRBD2 identical over 7 bases. The sample was PBMCs. This receptor was identified in a girl under 18 in good health and CMV-seropositive. The CDR3 nucleotides are TGTGCCACCAGCAGAGGGGACTACCACGAGCAGTACTTC. Amino acid sequence: CATSRGDYHEQYF.